The sequence of this T cell receptor beta chain was determined in a study of control samples from healthy donors and cancer patients. The data were produced by immunoSEQ multiplex PCR, yet TCRdb's version contains in-frame clones alone and is incomplete. The profile shows 90,000 or so clones, around 83% of them singletons. Between the trimmed V and J ends, which lost 0 bases and 0 bases, there was a span of 12 bases. Germline values: CDR1 SGDLS, CDR2 YYNGEE. This CDR3 has 16 residues. The rearrangement links TRBV9 to TRBJ2-5; perhaps TRBD2 as D (7 bases). Material: blood. The origin of this receptor is a woman in her fifties or sixties in good health. The CDR3 protein is CASSVEGGLYQETQYF. The CDR3 coding sequence is TGTGCCAGCAGCGTAGAGGGGGGGTTGTACCAAGAGACCCAGTACTTC.